These T cell receptor beta chains were read from a single sample in a study of T cell clones after liver transplantation. Repertoires were generated with immunoSEQ multiplex PCR, while TCRdb's copy carries only in-frame clones and drops some. The sample yields about 74,000 clones, under 90% seen once. The sequencing here drew on CD4+ T cells from blood, taken before liver transplant. The source is a human donor who received a liver transplant. Each CDR3 is given without its conserved first and last residue. D genes are given only for firm matches.

d_call v_call cdr3_aa
. TRBV29-1 SATGFTGYEQY
. TRBV5-1 ASSLDTSSGNTIY
. TRBV28 ASSSRRTEAF
. TRBV11-2 ASSSEKITANEQF
. TRBV30 ASFGGGGHAGELF
. TRBV7-2 ASSLEQGTDTQY
TRBD2 TRBV9 ASSRTSGSYNEQF
TRBD2 TRBV5-1 ASSLPGTSGIQY
. TRBV28 ASSGGDGYGYT
TRBD1 TRBV4-3 ASSQEGQGYEKLF
. TRBV9 ASSVGGLSNQPQH
TRBD1 TRBV11-2 ASSLRDRNTEAF
. TRBV5-4 ASSLAFRSYEQY